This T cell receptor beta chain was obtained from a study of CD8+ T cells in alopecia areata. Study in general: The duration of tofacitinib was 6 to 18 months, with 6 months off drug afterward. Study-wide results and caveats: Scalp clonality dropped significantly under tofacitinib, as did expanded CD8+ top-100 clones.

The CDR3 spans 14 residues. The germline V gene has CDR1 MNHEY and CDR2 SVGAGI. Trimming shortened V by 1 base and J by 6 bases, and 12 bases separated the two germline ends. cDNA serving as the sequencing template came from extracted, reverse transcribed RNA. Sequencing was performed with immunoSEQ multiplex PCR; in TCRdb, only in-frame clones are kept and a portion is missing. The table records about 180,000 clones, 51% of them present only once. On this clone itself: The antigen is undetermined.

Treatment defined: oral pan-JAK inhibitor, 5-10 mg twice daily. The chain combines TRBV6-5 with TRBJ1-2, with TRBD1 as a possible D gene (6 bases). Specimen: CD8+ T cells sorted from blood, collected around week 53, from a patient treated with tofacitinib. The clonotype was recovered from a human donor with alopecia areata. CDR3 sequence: CASSYFQGSDGYTF. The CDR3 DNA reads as TGTGCCAGCAGTTACTTTCAGGGGTCAGATGGCTACACCTTC.